This paragraph covers one TCR beta chain sequence. As yet, its antigen is unknown. The data stem from a study of post-analysis software for immune sequencing data. The wider study: Patients had relapsing-remitting, secondary progressive or progressive-relapsing multiple sclerosis; some lacked subtype. Overall study findings and caveats: Co-batched samples clustered tightly together by F measure. Included in a set of roughly five TRBV segments more frequent in patients than controls were TRBV5-6, TRBV5-1 and TRBV20-1. For normalized Chao1 diversity, multiple sclerosis patients scored significantly lower than controls did.

Germline CDR1 reads SGHDT; CDR2 reads YYEEEE. The CDR3 runs to 15 residues. TCR beta cDNA libraries had unique molecular identifiers. cDNA molecules numbering about 480,000 came from roughly 0.93 to 9.6 million T cells. TCRdb re-called the PCR reads with MiXCR, one entry per CDR3 protein. The top ten hold 11% of the sample, which has about 680,000 distinct CDR3 sequences, roughly three fifths seen once. The sequence derives from a girl aged 2-10 years with multiple sclerosis. The source material was blood. This rearrangement joins TRBV5-6 to TRBJ2-7; TRBD1 matches 8 bases. Matching the DNA end better, TRBJ2-5 makes the J call doubtful. Here the CDR3 reads CASSLTGGPTETQYF. In DNA, the CDR3 is TGTGCCAGCAGCTTAACAGGGGGGCCGACGGAGACCCAGTACTTC.